This TCR beta chain was retrieved from a study of T cells in Graves' hyperthyroidism and ophthalmopathy (dated by TCRdb to about 2019). Regarding the complete study: Peripheral blood samples were taken at the time of initial diagnosis, prior to any treatment. Thyroid tissue and blood T-cell repertoires from more than 5 Graves' hyperthyroidism patients were also compared in the study. Prospective prediction of ophthalmopathy was tested in an independent validation cohort of 18 to 20 hyperthyroidism patients and approximately 17 patients who later progressed to ophthalmopathy. According to the paper, TCR Vbeta CDR3 sequencing was carried out on around 140 peripheral blood samples, which came from around 43 ophthalmopathy, fewer than 80 hyperthyroidism and approximately 17 progressor patients. To identify TCR V-J signatures that set the groups apart, the researchers used a discovery cohort of 90 to 100 patients, made up of 40 to 45 with Graves' ophthalmopathy and 55 to 65 with stable Graves' hyperthyroidism. For training and testing, the 110 or so patients in the discovery cohort were randomly divided in a 7:3 ratio. After blood sampling, hyperthyroidism patients were treated with methimazole at a starting dose of 30 mg daily, and ophthalmopathy patients were treated with high-dose intravenous methylprednisolone. What the study reported, not specific to this receptor: During validation, the model predicted progression to ophthalmopathy a median of approximately 6 months ahead of onset, with around 71% sensitivity and 72% to 85% specificity. Ophthalmopathy was separated from stable hyperthyroidism by a 13 V-J signature model, with about 86% sensitivity and about 81% specificity obtained in cross-validation and 80%/75% obtained in testing. Blood samples also contained most of the expanded thyroid clonotypes (frequency above 0.001), which suggests that blood repertoires may reflect thyroid immune responses. No statistical method was used to set the sample size in advance, and investigators knew the group allocation.

This clonotype was observed many times. The target of this receptor is not known. A read error may produce the germline difference seen at one junction end. Reading the germline V gene gives CDR1 KGHSH and CDR2 LQKENI. The CDR3 goes from the cysteine to the phenylalanine over 15 residues. CDR3 DNA only is kept here, 45 bases in frame from base 1. The TCR beta CDR3 regions were amplified from the RNA transcripts. A first-round RT-PCR of the TCR CDR3 used the HTBI primer set with the Qiagen OneStep RT-PCR kit. A second multiplex PCR round built the libraries, followed by size selection and purification. Libraries were sequenced paired-end with 100 bp reads on an Illumina HiSeq2000. In the source study's methods: SOAPnuke was used to process the raw data, removing reads that contained adapters or uncalled bases, had a mean Phred below 15, or lacked an exact match to the constant primer or identifier. High-quality paired reads were merged with COPE v1.2.5, and unique nucleotide sequences were defined as clonotypes. Clonotypes were aligned to IMGT TRBV, TRBD and TRBJ reference segments using MiTCR v1.1. Analysis was restricted to V-J combinations with a frequency above 0.0001, which covered roughly 99% of repertoires. The TCS score was defined as F50 (clonal expansion) divided by E x V (chaos), with BLOSUM62-based TCRdist calculated between CDR3 peptides within each V-J. Welch's t-statistics and random forest reduced 500 to 550 V-J features to some 14, which were used in a naive Bayes classifier (R e1071). The public sequencing data were trimmed at Q25 with fastp and processed into clonotypes with MiXCR by TCRdb, which kept only in-frame beta chains. Each record represents a unique CDR3 protein, reported with the most common genes and DNA among its rows. For this entry, the V and J calls and clone size follow TCRdb and not the study's own pipeline. For this sample there are hundreds of thousands of distinct CDR3 sequences; over 15% appear just once. 15% to 20% of the sample lies in the top ten.

Stable Graves' hyperthyroidism was defined as no progression to ophthalmopathy during 18 months of follow-up. Hyperthyroidism patients were newly diagnosed, had a disease duration of under 2 months, and were aged 18 to 65 years. Exclusion was applied to patients with uncontrolled infections, other autoimmune diseases, pregnancy or lactation. Diagnoses relied on clinical symptoms, serum thyroxine and TRAb, thyroid ultrasound and orbital computed tomography. PBMCs were isolated from 7.5 to 10 ml of fresh peripheral blood by Ficoll-Paque density gradient centrifugation. Total RNA was extracted using Trizol reagent, and RNA quality was assessed on an Agilent 2100 Bioanalyzer.

This receptor chain uses TRBV18 and TRBJ2-5; a weak D assignment points to TRBD1 (6 bases agree). Sequenced input: blood. This clonotype was obtained from a woman aged 18-35 years with Graves' hyperthyroidism. The sequenced DNA: TGTGCCAGCTCTCCACAACAGGGAAATTGGGAGACCCAGTACTTC. This sequence encodes CASSPQQGNWETQYF.